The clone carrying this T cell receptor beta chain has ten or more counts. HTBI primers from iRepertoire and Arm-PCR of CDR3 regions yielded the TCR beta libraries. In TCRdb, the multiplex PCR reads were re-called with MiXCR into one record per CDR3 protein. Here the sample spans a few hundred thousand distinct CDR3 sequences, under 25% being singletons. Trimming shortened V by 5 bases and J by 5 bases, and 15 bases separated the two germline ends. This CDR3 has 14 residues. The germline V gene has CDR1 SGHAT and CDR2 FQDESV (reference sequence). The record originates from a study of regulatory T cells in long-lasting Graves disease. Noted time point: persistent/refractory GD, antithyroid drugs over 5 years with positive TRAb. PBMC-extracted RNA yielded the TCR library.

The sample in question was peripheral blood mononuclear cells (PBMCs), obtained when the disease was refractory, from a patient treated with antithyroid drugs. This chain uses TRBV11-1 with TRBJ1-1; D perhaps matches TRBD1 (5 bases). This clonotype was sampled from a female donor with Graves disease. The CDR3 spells CASSQLRGGTEAFF. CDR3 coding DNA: TGTGCCAGCAGCCAGCTACGGGGCGGGACTGAAGCTTTCTTT. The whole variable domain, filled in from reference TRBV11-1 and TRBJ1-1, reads EAEVAQSPRYKITEKSQAVAFWCDPISGHATLYWYRQILGQGPELLVQFQDESVVDDSQLPKDRFSAERLKGVDSTLKIQPAELGDSAMYLCASSQLRGGTEAFFGQGTRLTVV.